The 17 T cell receptor beta chains presented below share a single source sample, sequenced in a study of beta chain features in type 1 diabetes. Expressed TCRB transcripts were sequenced because the isolated RNA had all been reverse transcribed beforehand. Some clones are missing from TCRdb's copy, which holds only in-frame ones; the method was immunoSEQ multiplex PCR. The table lists 250,000 to 300,000 clones, around 7.3% of them singletons, with roughly 1% in the top ten. Sequencing used central memory CD4+ T cells from blood. These receptors came from a woman aged 18 to 35 in good health.

The sample holds a few counts of this clone. This chain connects TRBV2 to TRBJ2-2; D gene unclear. Germline V gene sequence: CDR1 SNHLY, CDR2 FYNNEI. The CDR3 is 14 residues long. V lost 4 bases to trimming and J lost 7 bases, with 13 bases between them. The CDR3 sequence is CASSGAVAGGELFF. DNA for the CDR3: TGTGCCAGCAGTGGAGCAGTAGCAGGCGGGGAGCTGTTTTTT.

This clone showed up just a few times. The chain combines TRBV7-2 with TRBJ2-1, with 7 bases that match TRBD1. The CDR3 extends over 15 amino acids. J gave up 4 bases and V 6 bases, and 9 bases lay outside the gene matches. The germline CDR1 and CDR2 sequences are SGHTA and FQGNSA. CDR3 region: CASSPPRDRYNEQFF. The DNA of the CDR3 is TGTGCCAGCAGTCCGCCCCGGGACAGATACAATGAGCAGTTCTTC. Full variable domain (missing parts from reference TRBV7-2 and TRBJ2-1): GAGVSQSPSNKVTEKGKDVELRCDPISGHTALYWYRQSLGQGLEFLIYFQGNSAPDKSGLPSDRFSAERTGGSVSTLTIQRTQQEDSAVYLCASSPPRDRYNEQFFGPGTRLTVL.

Only a few counts were recorded for this clone. DNA for the CDR3: TGTGCCAGCAGCTCGTATCAGGGGAACTATGGCTACACCTTC. Its translation: CASSSYQGNYGYTF. The chain recombines TRBV7-2 with TRBJ1-2; D is perhaps TRBD1 (6 bases). The CDR3 consists of 14 residues. Between the trimmed V and J ends, which lost 4 bases and 2 bases, there was a span of 11 bases. Germline CDR1 is SGHTA and CDR2 is FQGNSA.

A note on this clone: Additional DNA sequences in this sample encode the identical CDR3. The chain joins TRBV2 to TRBJ1-1; D remains ambiguous. V lost 2 bases and J lost 2, with 0 bases in between. This CDR3 is 11 amino acids long. In germline, CDR1 is SNHLY, CDR2 FYNNEI. CDR3: CASSENTEAFF. The DNA for the CDR3 is TGTGCCAGCAGTGAAAACACTGAAGCTTTCTTT. Full variable domain (rest looked up from reference TRBV2 and TRBJ1-1): EPEVTQTPSHQVTQMGQEVILRCVPISNHLYFYWYRQILGQKVEFLVSFYNNEISEKSEIFDDQFSVERPDGSNFTLKIRSTKLEDSAMYFCASSENTEAFFGQGTRLTVV.

In this sample, this clone turned up many times. This chain uses TRBV30 with TRBJ2-1, with 8 bases matching TRBD1. Germline trimming cut 4 bases from V and 5 bases from J; bases unmatched to any gene: 7. Germline V gene sequence: CDR1 GTSNPN, CDR2 SVGIG (reference sequence). The CDR3 runs 14 residues. CDR3 nucleotides: TGTGCCTGGATGGCGGACAGGGTTAACAATGAGCAGTTCTTC. Its protein is CAWMADRVNNEQFF. Full variable domain (outside the CDR3, taken from reference TRBV30 and TRBJ2-1): SQTIHQWPATLVQPVGSPLSLECTVEGTSNPNLYWYRQAAGRGLQLLFYSVGIGQISSEVPQNLSASRPQDRQFILSSKKLLLSDSGFYLCAWMADRVNNEQFFGPGTRLTVL.

With regard to this clone: A single base separates this from a much larger clone, so it may be a read error. The identical CDR3 is also encoded by other nucleotide sequences in the sample. The genes are TRBV7-2 and TRBJ2-5; D ambiguous. Per the germline V gene, CDR1 is SGHTA and CDR2 is FQGNSA. The length of the CDR3 is 11 residues. V lost 4 bases to trimming and J lost 2 bases, with 2 bases between them. In DNA form, the CDR3 reads TGTGCCAGCAGCTCTCAAGAGACCCAGTACTTC. As protein: CASSSQETQYF.

The chain combines TRBV7-2 with TRBJ2-1, with D possibly called TRBD1 or TRBD2 (5 bases each). With 6 bases removed from V and 5 bases from J, the gap between germline ends came to 17 bases. The germline V gene encodes CDR1 SGHTA and CDR2 FQGNSA. The CDR3 length is 15 residues. CDR3 bases: TGTGCCAGCAGTCTACACATGGGGGTAAACAATGAGCAGTTCTTC. This encodes CASSLHMGVNNEQFF.

The V gene is TRBV28, the J gene TRBJ1-2; D is unresolved. The CDR3 covers 10 residues. The ends were cut back, 8 bases at V and 5 bases at J, with 6 bases in the middle. From germline, CDR1 is MDHEN and CDR2 SYDVKM. The CDR3 protein is CASQKYGYTF. As DNA, the CDR3 is TGTGCCAGCCAGAAGTATGGCTACACCTTC.

V gene TRBV6-1 combines with J gene TRBJ1-1; D is unresolved. V was shortened by 6 bases and J by 3 bases, with 17 bases between the two germline ends. Germline lookup yields CDR1 MNHNS and CDR2 SASEGT. The CDR3 covers 15 residues. The DNA of the CDR3 is TGTGCCAGCAGCTTCCGGAGTGGGGAGGACACTGAAGCTTTCTTT. It yields the protein CASSFRSGEDTEAFF.

The chain links TRBV6-6 to TRBJ2-7; 7 bases fit TRBD2. The V segment lost 8 bases and the J segment 2 bases; nucleotides outside the gene matches: 6. Germline CDR1 reads MNHNY; CDR2 reads SVGAGI (reference sequence). There are 13 residues in the CDR3. For the CDR3, the DNA is TGTGCCAGCCGGCCGGGGGGTACCTACGAGCAGTACTTC. Protein sequence: CASRPGGTYEQYF.

This rearrangement joins TRBV7-3 to TRBJ2-1; D uncertain. Germline-derived CDR1 and CDR2 are SGHTA and FQGTGA. CDR3 length equals 19 residues. V was shortened by 5 bases and J by 0 bases, with 23 bases between the two germline ends. The DNA for the CDR3 is TGTGCCAGCAGCCCACACCCTCCGCCGGACGTAAGCTCCTACAATGAGCAGTTCTTC. Amino acid sequence: CASSPHPPPDVSSYNEQFF.

The sample holds many counts of this clone. The V gene is TRBV6-1, the J gene TRBJ2-7; D may be TRBD1 or TRBD2 (5 bases each). V lost 4 bases to trimming and J lost 2 bases, with 15 bases between them. Germline CDR1 reads MNHNS; CDR2 reads SASEGT. The CDR3 extends over 15 amino acids. The CDR3 DNA is TGTGCCAGCAGTGCTAGGTCAGGGACGGCCTACGAGCAGTACGTC. The encoded protein is CASSARSGTAYEQYV.

This clone was counted a few times. J is TRBJ2-7 and V is TRBV6-6; tentatively, D is TRBD2 (5 bases). V dropped 7 bases and J dropped 1 base, with 11 bases sitting between them. The CDR3 has 13 amino acids. Germline V gives CDR1 MNHNY, CDR2 SVGAGI (reference sequence). The CDR3 coding sequence is TGTGCCAGCAAGGCAGGCGGGTCCTACGAGCAGTACTTC. It encodes CASKAGGSYEQYF.

The V and J genes are TRBV7-2 and TRBJ2-7; D ambiguous. CDR1 SGHTA and CDR2 FQGNSA come from the germline V gene. CDR3 length equals 13 residues. V was shortened by 3 bases and J by 2 bases, with 8 bases between the two germline ends. The CDR3 sequence is CASSFQITYEQYF. The CDR3 bases are TGTGCCAGCAGCTTCCAGATAACCTACGAGCAGTACTTC.

The CDR3 DNA reads as TGTGCCAGCAGCTTAGGCAGGCAAGAGACCCAGTACTTC. Translated: CASSLGRQETQYF. V gene TRBV7-2 combines with J gene TRBJ2-5, with D hard to call. The length of the CDR3 is 13 residues. The germline V gene encodes CDR1 SGHTA and CDR2 FQGNSA. V was cut by 1 base and J by 2 bases, with 5 bases left in between.

This clone was detected ten times or more. This rearrangement joins TRBV14 to TRBJ2-3, with D possibly being TRBD1 (5 bases). V lost 0 bases, J lost 1 base, and 20 bases lay in between. The germline gives CDR1 SGHDN, CDR2 FVKESK. The CDR3 consists of 19 residues. CDR3 DNA: TGTGCCAGCAGCCAAGACCCCAGGGCGGCCTTACACCGCACAGATACGCAGTATTTT. Protein sequence: CASSQDPRAALHRTDTQYF.

The rearrangement links TRBV25-1 to TRBJ1-3; D not resolved. The CDR3 contains 13 residues. CDR1 MGHDK and CDR2 SYGVNS come from the germline V gene. Trimming cost V 3 bases and J 1 base, with 4 bases left between them. For the CDR3, the DNA is TGTGCCAGCAGTGAGAGTTCTGGAAACACCATATATTTT. This encodes CASSESSGNTIYF.